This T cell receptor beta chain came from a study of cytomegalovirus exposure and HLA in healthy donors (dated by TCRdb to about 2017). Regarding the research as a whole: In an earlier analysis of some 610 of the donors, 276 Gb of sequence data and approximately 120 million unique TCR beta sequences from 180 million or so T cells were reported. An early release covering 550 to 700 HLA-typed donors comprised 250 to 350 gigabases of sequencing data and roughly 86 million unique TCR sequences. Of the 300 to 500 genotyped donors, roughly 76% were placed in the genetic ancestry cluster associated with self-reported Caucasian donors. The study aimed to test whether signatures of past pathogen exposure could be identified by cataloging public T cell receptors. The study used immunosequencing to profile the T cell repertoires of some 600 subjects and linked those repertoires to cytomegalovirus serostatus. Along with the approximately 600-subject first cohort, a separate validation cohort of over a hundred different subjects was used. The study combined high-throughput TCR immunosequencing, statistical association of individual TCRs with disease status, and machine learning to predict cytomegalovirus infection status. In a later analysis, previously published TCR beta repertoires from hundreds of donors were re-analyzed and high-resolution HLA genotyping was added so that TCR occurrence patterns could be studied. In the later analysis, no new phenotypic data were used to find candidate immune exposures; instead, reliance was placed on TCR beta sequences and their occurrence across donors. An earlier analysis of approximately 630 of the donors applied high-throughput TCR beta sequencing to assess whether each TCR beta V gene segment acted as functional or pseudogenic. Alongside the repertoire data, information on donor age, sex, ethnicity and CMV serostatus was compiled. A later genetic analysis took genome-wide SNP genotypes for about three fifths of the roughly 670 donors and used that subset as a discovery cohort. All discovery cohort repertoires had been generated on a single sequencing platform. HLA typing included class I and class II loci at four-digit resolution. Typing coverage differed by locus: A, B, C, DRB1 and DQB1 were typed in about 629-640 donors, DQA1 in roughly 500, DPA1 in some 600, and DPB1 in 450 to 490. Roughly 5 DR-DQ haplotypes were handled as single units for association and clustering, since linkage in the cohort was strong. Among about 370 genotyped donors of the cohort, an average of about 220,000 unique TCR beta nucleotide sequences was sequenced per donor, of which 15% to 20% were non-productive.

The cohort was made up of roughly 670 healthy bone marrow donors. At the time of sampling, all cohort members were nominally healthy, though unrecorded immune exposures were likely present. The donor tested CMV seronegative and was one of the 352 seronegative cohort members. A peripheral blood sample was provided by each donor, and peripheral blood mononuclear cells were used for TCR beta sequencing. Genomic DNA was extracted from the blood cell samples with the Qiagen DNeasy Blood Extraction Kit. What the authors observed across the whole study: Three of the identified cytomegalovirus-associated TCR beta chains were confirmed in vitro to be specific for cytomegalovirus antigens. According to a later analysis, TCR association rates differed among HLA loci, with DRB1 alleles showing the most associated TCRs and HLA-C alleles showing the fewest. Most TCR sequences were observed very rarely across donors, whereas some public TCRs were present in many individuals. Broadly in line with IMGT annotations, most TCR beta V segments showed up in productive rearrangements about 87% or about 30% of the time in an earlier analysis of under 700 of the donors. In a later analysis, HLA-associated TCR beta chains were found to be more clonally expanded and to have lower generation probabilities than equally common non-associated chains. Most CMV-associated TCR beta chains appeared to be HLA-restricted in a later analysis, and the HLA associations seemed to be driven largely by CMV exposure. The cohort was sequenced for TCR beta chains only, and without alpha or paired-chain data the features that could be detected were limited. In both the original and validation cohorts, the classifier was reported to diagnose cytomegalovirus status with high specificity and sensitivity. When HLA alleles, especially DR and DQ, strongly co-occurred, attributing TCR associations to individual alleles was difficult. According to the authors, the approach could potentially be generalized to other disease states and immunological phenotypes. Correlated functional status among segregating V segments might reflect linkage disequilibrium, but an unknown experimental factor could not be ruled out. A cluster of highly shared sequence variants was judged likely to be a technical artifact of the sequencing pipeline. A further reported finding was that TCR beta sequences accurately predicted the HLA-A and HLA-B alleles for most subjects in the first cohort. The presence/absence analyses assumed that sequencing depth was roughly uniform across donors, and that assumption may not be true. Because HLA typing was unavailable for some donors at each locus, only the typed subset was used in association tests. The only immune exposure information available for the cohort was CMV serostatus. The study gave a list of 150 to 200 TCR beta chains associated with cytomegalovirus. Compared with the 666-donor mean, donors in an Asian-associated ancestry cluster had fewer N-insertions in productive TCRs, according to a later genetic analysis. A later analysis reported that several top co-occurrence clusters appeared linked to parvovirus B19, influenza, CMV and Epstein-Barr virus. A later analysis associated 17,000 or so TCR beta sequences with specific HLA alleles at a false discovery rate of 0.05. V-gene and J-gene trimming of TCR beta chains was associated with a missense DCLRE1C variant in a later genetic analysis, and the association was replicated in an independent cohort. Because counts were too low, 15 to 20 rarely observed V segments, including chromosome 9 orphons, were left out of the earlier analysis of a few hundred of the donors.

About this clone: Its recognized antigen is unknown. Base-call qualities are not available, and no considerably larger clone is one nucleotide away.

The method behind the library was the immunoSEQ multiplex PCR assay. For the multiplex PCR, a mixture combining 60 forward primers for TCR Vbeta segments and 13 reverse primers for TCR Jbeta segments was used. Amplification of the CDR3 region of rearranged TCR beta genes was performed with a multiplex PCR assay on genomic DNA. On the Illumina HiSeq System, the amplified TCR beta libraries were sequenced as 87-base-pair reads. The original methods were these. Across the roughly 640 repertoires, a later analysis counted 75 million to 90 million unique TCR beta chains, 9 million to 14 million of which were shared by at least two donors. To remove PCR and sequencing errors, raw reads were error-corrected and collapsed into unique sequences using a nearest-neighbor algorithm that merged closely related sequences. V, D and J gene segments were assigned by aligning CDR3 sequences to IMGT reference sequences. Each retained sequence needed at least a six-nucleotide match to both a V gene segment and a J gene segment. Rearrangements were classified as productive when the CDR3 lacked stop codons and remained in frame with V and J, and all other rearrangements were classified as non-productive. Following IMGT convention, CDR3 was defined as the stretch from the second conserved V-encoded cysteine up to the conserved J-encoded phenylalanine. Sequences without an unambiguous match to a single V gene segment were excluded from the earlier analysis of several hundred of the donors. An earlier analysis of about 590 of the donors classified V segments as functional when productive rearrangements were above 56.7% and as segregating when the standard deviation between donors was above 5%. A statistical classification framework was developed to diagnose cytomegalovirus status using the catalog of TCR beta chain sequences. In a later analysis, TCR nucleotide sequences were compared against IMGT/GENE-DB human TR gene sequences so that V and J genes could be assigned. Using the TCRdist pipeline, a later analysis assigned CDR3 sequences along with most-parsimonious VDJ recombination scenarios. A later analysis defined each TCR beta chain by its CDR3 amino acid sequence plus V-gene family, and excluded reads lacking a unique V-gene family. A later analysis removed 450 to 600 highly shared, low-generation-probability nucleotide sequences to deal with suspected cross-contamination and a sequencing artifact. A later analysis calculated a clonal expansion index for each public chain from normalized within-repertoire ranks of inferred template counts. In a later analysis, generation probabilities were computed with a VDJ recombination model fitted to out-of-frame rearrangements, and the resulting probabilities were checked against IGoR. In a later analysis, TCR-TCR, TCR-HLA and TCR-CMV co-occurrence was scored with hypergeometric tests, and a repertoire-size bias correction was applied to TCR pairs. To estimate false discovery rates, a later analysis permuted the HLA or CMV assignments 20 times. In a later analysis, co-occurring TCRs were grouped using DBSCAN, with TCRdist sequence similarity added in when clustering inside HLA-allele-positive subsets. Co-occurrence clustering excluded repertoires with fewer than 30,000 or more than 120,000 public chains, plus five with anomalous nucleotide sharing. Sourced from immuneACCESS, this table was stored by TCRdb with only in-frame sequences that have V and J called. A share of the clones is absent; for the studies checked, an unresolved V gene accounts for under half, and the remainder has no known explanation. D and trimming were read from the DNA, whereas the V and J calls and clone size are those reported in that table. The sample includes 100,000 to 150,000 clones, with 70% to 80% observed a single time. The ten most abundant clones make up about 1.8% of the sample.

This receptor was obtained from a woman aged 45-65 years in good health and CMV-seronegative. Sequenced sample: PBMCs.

The CDR3 amino acid sequence is: CASSLDWYSSYTEAFF. The nucleotide sequence is given as TGTGCCAGCAGCTTAGACTGGTACTCGTCGTACACTGAAGCTTTCTTT. The chain uses TRBV7-2 and TRBJ1-1; no D segment can be confidently identified. The CDR3 runs 16 residues from the cysteine to the phenylalanine. Only CDR3 DNA remains: 48 bases, in frame from the first base. The germline V gene encodes CDR1 SGHTA and CDR2 FQGNSA. V and J lose 1 base and 3 bases, and a span of 15 bases separates them.